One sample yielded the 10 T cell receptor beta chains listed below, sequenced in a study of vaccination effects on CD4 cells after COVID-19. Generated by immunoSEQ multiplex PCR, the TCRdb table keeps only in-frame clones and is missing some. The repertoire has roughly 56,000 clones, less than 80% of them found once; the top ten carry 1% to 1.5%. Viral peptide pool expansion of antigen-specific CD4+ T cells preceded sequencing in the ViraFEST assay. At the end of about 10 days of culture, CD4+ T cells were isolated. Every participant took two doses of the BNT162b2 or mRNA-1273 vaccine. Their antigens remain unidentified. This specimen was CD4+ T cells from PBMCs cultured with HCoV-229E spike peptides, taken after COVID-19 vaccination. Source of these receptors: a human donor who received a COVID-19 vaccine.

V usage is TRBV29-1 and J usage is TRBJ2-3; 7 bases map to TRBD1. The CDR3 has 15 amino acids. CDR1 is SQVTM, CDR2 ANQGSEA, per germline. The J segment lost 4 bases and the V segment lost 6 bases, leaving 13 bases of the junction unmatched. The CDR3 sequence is CSVARGRGVADTQYF. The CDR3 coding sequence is TGCAGCGTCGCCAGGGGGAGAGGGGTAGCAGATACGCAGTATTTT.

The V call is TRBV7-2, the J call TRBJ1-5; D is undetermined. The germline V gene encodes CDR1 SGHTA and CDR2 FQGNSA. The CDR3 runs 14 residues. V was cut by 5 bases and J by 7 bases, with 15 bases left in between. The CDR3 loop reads CASSTRTGAQPQHF. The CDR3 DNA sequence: TGTGCCAGCAGCACCCGGACTGGCGCCCAGCCCCAGCATTTT.

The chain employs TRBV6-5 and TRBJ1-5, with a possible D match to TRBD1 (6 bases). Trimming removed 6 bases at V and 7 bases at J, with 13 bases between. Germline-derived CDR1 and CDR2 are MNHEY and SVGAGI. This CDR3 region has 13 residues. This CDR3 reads CASRITGNQPQHF. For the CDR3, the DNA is TGTGCCAGCAGGATAACAGGGAACCAGCCCCAGCATTTT.

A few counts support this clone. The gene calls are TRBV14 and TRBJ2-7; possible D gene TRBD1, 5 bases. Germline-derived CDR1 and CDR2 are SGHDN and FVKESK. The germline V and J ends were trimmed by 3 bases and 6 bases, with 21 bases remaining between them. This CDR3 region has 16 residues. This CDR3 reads CASSQLGVTPKVEQYV. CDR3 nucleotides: TGTGCCAGCAGCCAGCTAGGGGTGACCCCGAAGGTCGAGCAGTACGTC.

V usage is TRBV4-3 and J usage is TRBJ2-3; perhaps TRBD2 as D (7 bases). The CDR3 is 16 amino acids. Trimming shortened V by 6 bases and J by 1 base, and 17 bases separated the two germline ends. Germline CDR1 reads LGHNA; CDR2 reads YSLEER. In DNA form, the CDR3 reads TGCGCCAGCAGTCCTAGGAAGGGGGGGGGCACAGATACGCAGTATTTT. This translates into CASSPRKGGGTDTQYF.

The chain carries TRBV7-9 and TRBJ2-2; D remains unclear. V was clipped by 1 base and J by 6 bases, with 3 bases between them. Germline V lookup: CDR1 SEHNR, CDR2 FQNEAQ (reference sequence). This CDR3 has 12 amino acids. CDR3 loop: CASSLDPGELFF. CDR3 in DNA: TGTGCCAGCAGCTTAGACCCCGGGGAGCTGTTTTTT.

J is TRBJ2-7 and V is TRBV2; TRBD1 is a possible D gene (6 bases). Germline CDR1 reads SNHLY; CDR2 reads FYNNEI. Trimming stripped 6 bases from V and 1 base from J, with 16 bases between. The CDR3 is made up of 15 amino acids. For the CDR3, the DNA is TGTGCCAGCAGACTAGGACAGCTCCTATCCTACGAGCAGTACGTC. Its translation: CASRLGQLLSYEQYV.

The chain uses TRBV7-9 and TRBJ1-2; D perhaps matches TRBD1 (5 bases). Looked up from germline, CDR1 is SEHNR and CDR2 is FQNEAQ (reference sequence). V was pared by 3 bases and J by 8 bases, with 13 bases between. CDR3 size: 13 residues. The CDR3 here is CASSFLGGDGYTF. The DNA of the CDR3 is TGTGCCAGCAGCTTTCTTGGGGGTGACGGCTACACCTTC.

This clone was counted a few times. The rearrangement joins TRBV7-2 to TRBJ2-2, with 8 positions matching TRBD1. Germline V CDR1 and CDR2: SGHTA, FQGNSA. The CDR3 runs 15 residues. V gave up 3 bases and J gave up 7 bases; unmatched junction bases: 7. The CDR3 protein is CASSLAGQAFGELFF. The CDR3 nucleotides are TGTGCCAGCAGCTTGGCGGGACAGGCCTTCGGGGAGCTGTTTTTT.

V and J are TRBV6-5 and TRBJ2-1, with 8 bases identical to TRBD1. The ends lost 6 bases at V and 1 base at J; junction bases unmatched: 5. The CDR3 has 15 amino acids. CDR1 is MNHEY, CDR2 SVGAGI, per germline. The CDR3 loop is CASSHDRGSYNEQFF. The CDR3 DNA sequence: TGTGCCAGCAGCCATGACAGGGGATCCTACAATGAGCAGTTCTTC.